Here is one T cell receptor (beta chain) with its context. Its antigen is undetermined. The sample comes from a study of graft-versus-host responses after intestinal transplantation. In the study overall: Transplant recipients had multivisceral, liver-intestinal, or isolated intestinal grafts. Every recipient underwent anti-thymocyte globulin induction, then tacrolimus and steroids for roughly 3 years. Study-wide points: Declining HvG levels early post-transplant were linked to peak circulating GvH clone levels.

Here immunoSEQ multiplex PCR was the method, and the copy in TCRdb shows in-frame clones only, minus some. Of approximately 18,000 clones in the sample, more than 75% were seen once. CDR1 is MRHNA and CDR2 is SNTAGT in the germline V gene. After removal of 2 bases from V and 7 bases from J, the junction contained 4 bases not matched to a gene. This CDR3 is 14 amino acids long. The starting material was PBMCs, obtained about 240 days after intestinal transplant. The sequence came from a human patient who received an intestinal transplant, so some T cells may come from the graft donor. This chain connects TRBV6-4 to TRBJ2-1, with 8 bases matching TRBD2. CDR3 sequence (DNA): TGTGCCAGCAGTGACACGGGGGGGTTAAATGAGCAGTTCTTC. Its translation is CASSDTGGLNEQFF.